This is a list of T cell receptor beta chains from one sample in a study of identical twins. TCRdb reprocessed the 5' RACE reads with MiXCR, giving one entry per CDR3 protein. Here the sample spans approximately 1.8 million distinct CDR3 sequences, about 30% being singletons. The sample comprised cord blood. These receptors all stem from a newborn girl in good health. Both conserved end residues are part of each CDR3. Fields, in order: J gene, V gene, CDR3 protein.

j_gene: TRBJ1-2
v_gene: TRBV20-1
CDR3aa: CSAPTGIYGYTF

j_gene: TRBJ2-7
v_gene: TRBV12-3/TRBV12-4
CDR3aa: CASSLRLARVYEQYF

j_gene: .
v_gene: TRBV7-8
CDR3aa: CASSLGGSKETQYF

j_gene: TRBJ1-1
v_gene: TRBV4-2
CDR3aa: CASSQDFSVPTEAFF

j_gene: TRBJ2-1
v_gene: TRBV3-1
CDR3aa: CASSARDRGQYNEQFF

j_gene: TRBJ2-4
v_gene: TRBV27
CDR3aa: CASSLSPGEVGRAKNIQYF

j_gene: TRBJ1-2
v_gene: TRBV6-1
CDR3aa: CASAPRQGTNYGYTF

j_gene: TRBJ1-2
v_gene: TRBV29-1
CDR3aa: CSVEDPYRGPYGYTF

j_gene: TRBJ1-6
v_gene: TRBV27
CDR3aa: CASSLSGLRSYNSPLHF

j_gene: TRBJ1-2
v_gene: TRBV11-2
CDR3aa: CASSSTQGAYGYTF

j_gene: TRBJ2-5
v_gene: TRBV29-1
CDR3aa: CSVGAGPRETQYF

j_gene: TRBJ2-3
v_gene: TRBV24-1
CDR3aa: CATSGGREDSTDTQYF

j_gene: TRBJ2-5
v_gene: TRBV25-1
CDR3aa: CASSDRSTEETQYF

j_gene: TRBJ1-5
v_gene: TRBV4-1
CDR3aa: CASSRSTGLGNQPQHF

j_gene: TRBJ2-1
v_gene: TRBV5-1
CDR3aa: CASSHPGGSYNEQFF

j_gene: TRBJ1-2
v_gene: TRBV20-1
CDR3aa: CSAIRGSSYGYTF

j_gene: .
v_gene: TRBV20-1
CDR3aa: CSALTSGGHHEQYF

j_gene: TRBJ2-1
v_gene: TRBV7-2
CDR3aa: CASSLVGSRNNYNEQFF

j_gene: TRBJ2-5
v_gene: TRBV7-8
CDR3aa: CASSFRVAGTPRETQYF

j_gene: TRBJ2-1
v_gene: TRBV6-6
CDR3aa: CASSSSWAEQFF

j_gene: TRBJ2-6
v_gene: TRBV7-9
CDR3aa: CASSLVGQSSGANVLTF

j_gene: TRBJ2-7
v_gene: TRBV10-3
CDR3aa: CAISERVGRPAYEQYF

j_gene: TRBJ1-4
v_gene: TRBV7-9
CDR3aa: CVVKARGPNEKLFF

j_gene: .
v_gene: TRBV12-3/TRBV12-4
CDR3aa: CASRLGLPEQYF

j_gene: TRBJ2-7
v_gene: TRBV20-1
CDR3aa: CSAPQGATYEQYF

j_gene: TRBJ1-2
v_gene: TRBV7-9
CDR3aa: CASSLAWDRGYGYTF

j_gene: TRBJ1-3
v_gene: TRBV15
CDR3aa: CATSRDTISNTIYF

j_gene: TRBJ2-3
v_gene: TRBV19
CDR3aa: CASSIAGGPDTQYF

j_gene: TRBJ1-2
v_gene: TRBV10-3
CDR3aa: CAISPRDSLGGLYGYTF

j_gene: TRBJ2-5
v_gene: TRBV20-1
CDR3aa: CSARGTPPGLAGLRYYNEQYF

j_gene: TRBJ2-3
v_gene: TRBV6-6
CDR3aa: CASSGARGPDTQYF